The TCR beta chain under discussion was sequenced for a study of tumor and adjacent non-tumor tissue in lung cancer. Study background: Aged about 30 to 76 years, patients included more than nine men and five or six women with stage I to III disease.

No cell sorting was done before RNA was extracted from the tissue. TCRbeta libraries were built with three rounds of nested PCR, modified from ARM-PCR. TCRdb re-analysed the multiplex PCR reads in MiXCR, keeping a single row per CDR3 protein. The sample holds more than 75,000 distinct CDR3 sequences; roughly 80% are singletons and the top ten take about an eighth. Concerning this clonotype itself: Its antigen is still unknown. At one of its ends the junction is not consistent with the germline gene, which may arise from a read error.

Study-level points and caveats: Tumor tissue had significantly higher TCR diversity than normal lung.

The CDR3 sequence is 16 residues long. Germline V gene data show CDR1 as SGHDN and CDR2 as FVKESK. This receptor was obtained from a woman aged 50 to 60 with non-small cell lung cancer. The sample consisted of lung tumor tissue. The chain joins TRBV14 to TRBJ2-2; 12 bases agree with TRBD2. The CDR3: CTSSHTSGRITGDLFF. The CDR3 DNA reads as TGTACCAGCAGCCATACTAGCGGGAGGATCACCGGGGACCTGTTTTTT.